A single sample gave rise to the 6 T cell receptor beta chains below, sequenced in a study of CXCR3-negative and CXCR3-positive naive CD8 T cells. All TRB cDNA libraries came from 5' RACE performed with UMI labels. TCRdb reprocessed the 5' RACE reads; each CDR3 protein has one entry and no DNA is given. Recorded here are tens of thousands of distinct CDR3 sequences; the top ten clones represent 1.1%. Sequenced input: naive CXCR3- CD8+ T cells from blood. Stated subset: CD45RO-CCR7+CD27+CD95- naive CD8+ T cells lacking CXCR3 (TNR3-). Receptors were obtained from a human donor in good health. Some clones in this sample may be carry-over from other donors' samples.

V usage is TRBV29-1 and J usage is TRBJ2-7; TCRdb proposes TRBD2, but this gene call is untestable without DNA. Looked up from germline, CDR1 is SQVTM and CDR2 is ANQGSEA. The CDR3 covers 15 residues. The CDR3 reads CSAVAGTSGRADVYF.

V and J are TRBV20-1 and TRBJ1-6; lacking DNA, the TRBD1 call made by TCRdb goes unchecked. This CDR3 is 17 amino acids long. Germline CDR1 and CDR2: DFQATT and SNEGSKA (reference sequence). This CDR3 reads CSARPGRASSYNSPLHF.

The chain links TRBV29-1 to TRBJ2-1; without DNA, the TCRdb call of TRBD2 cannot be checked. The CDR3 loop spans 15 amino acids. Germline CDR1 reads SQVTM; CDR2 reads ANQGSEA. CDR3 in amino acids: CSVEGALAGVNEQFF.

The genes are TRBV3-1 and TRBJ2-7. From germline, CDR1 is LGHDT and CDR2 YNNKEL (reference sequence). The CDR3 is 19 residues long. The CDR3 loop reads CASSQDKYHSFSAVYEQYF.

The genes are TRBV11-2 and TRBJ2-7; TCRdb indicates TRBD2, and absent DNA this call remains unverified. Looked up from germline, CDR1 is SGHAT and CDR2 is FQNNGV. CDR3 length: 15 residues. The CDR3 spells CASSFQAGGSYEQYF.

The chain is built from TRBV30 and TRBJ1-2; the D gene TCRdb calls, TRBD1, cannot be checked with no DNA. The CDR3 is made up of 12 amino acids. CDR1 GTSNPN and CDR2 SVGIG come from the germline V gene (reference sequence). The CDR3 sequence is CAWIGTDYGYTF.